The 18 T cell receptor beta chains presented below share a single source sample, sequenced in a study of early T cells in non-severe SARS-CoV-2 infection. TCRdb re-analysed the 5' RACE reads in MiXCR, keeping a single row per CDR3 protein. The table has fewer than 55,000 distinct CDR3 sequences, over 3% seen once. Specimen: whole blood. These receptors all stem from an adult who was a healthcare worker with PCR-confirmed SARS-CoV-2 infection or an uninfected control (not recorded which).

The table lists this clonotype with a few counts. The genes are TRBV29-1 and TRBJ1-1; D call uncertain. Germline V lookup: CDR1 SQVTM, CDR2 ANQGSEA. Trimming removed 4 bases at V and 0 bases at J, with 15 bases between. This CDR3 is 15 amino acids long. The CDR3 sequence is CSVAGLRLMNTEAFF. The CDR3 nucleotides read TGCAGCGTTGCAGGACTCAGGTTAATGAACACTGAAGCTTTCTTT.

This clonotype was observed many times. This chain links TRBV12-3 or TRBV12-4 with TRBJ2-5; 8 bases are a match to TRBD2. The CDR3 contains 15 residues. After removal of 5 bases from V and 7 bases from J, the junction contained 12 bases not matched to a gene. CDR3 residues: CASSPTSATYGTQYF. CDR3 sequence (DNA): TGTGCCAGCAGTCCGACTAGCGCTACTTATGGGACCCAGTACTTC.

This clonotype was seen many times. This chain connects TRBV5-1 to TRBJ2-7; 8 nucleotides line up with TRBD2. The germline gives CDR1 SGHRS, CDR2 YFSETQ. The CDR3 runs to 15 residues. Trimming removed 5 bases from V and 1 base from J; junction bases left unmatched: 8. The CDR3 DNA reads as TGCGCCAGCAGTCCATCGCGGGGGGAATCCTACGAGCAGTACTTC. Translation gives CASSPSRGESYEQYF.

This clonotype was seen many times. V and J are TRBV6-1 and TRBJ1-3; 8 nucleotides match TRBD1. V lost 6 bases to trimming and J lost 2 bases; unmatched junction nucleotides: 6. CDR1 is MNHNS, CDR2 SASEGT, per germline. This CDR3 comprises 15 residues. DNA of the CDR3: TGTGCCAGCAGCTATCAGGGGGCCGCTGGAAACACCATATATTTT. Translating it yields CASSYQGAAGNTIYF.

This clonotype was picked up many times. V gene TRBV20-1 combines with J gene TRBJ1-5, with TRBD1 matching 8 bases. The CDR3 runs to 14 residues. V was pared by 6 bases and J by 5 bases, with 9 bases of the junction left unmatched. Per germline, CDR1 DFQATT and CDR2 SNEGSKA (reference sequence). The CDR3 here is CSAREAGGHQPQHF. The CDR3 DNA is TGCAGTGCCCGGGAGGCAGGGGGCCATCAGCCCCAGCATTTT.

This clonotype was seen ten or more times. The chain employs TRBV7-9 and TRBJ2-1, with D maybe TRBD2 (6 bases). Germline CDR1 SEHNR, CDR2 FQNEAQ (reference sequence). This CDR3 is 15 amino acids long. V lost 5 bases to trimming and J lost 6 bases, with 17 bases between them. The CDR3 sequence is CASSQKVRRGNEQFF. CDR3 sequence (DNA): TGTGCCAGCAGCCAAAAAGTAAGGAGGGGCAATGAGCAGTTCTTC.

This clonotype was detected many times. The chain uses TRBV12-5 and TRBJ2-3; unclear D gene. This CDR3 region has 11 residues. Germline loops: CDR1 LGHNT, CDR2 FRNRAP. V lost 0 bases and J 5 bases, leaving 0 bases between the germline ends. CDR3 in DNA: TGTGCTAGTGGTTTGGTAGATACGCAGTATTTT. Translated, it gives CASGLVDTQYF.

In this sample, this clonotype turned up many times. The V call is TRBV30, the J call TRBJ1-1; 10 positions agree with TRBD1. Germline V gene data show CDR1 as GTSNPN and CDR2 as SVGIG (reference sequence). Unmatched junction bases numbered 4, after V lost 8 bases and J lost 1 base. The CDR3 length is 13 residues. The CDR3 region has the DNA TGTGCCCTCCGGGACAGGGGGAACACTGAAGCTTTCTTT. The encoded protein is CALRDRGNTEAFF.

This clonotype was seen a handful of times. This chain joins TRBV5-6 and TRBJ2-4; 7 nucleotides match TRBD2. CDR1 is SGHDT, CDR2 YYEEEE, per germline. The CDR3 runs to 17 residues. J gave up 2 bases and V 0 bases, and 8 bases lay outside the gene matches. The CDR3: CASSLDNGGSTKNIQYF. CDR3 nucleotide sequence: TGTGCCAGCAGCTTGGACAACGGCGGGAGTACCAAAAACATTCAGTACTTC.

This clonotype was seen at least ten times. This chain uses TRBV25-1 with TRBJ2-7, with 11 bases fitting TRBD1. The CDR3 covers 15 residues. Trimming took 4 bases from V and 3 from J; bases not matched to a gene: 5. Germline CDR1 MGHDK, CDR2 SYGVNS. CDR3 amino acids: CASSAGQGANYEQYF. CDR3 nucleotide sequence: TGTGCCAGCAGTGCCGGACAGGGGGCTAACTACGAGCAGTACTTC.

This clonotype was seen many times. V is TRBV6-1 and J is TRBJ1-2, with 9 bases matching TRBD1. The V segment lost 0 bases and the J segment 3 bases; nucleotides outside the gene matches: 2. Germline CDR1 is MNHNS and CDR2 is SASEGT. The CDR3 extends over 15 amino acids. The CDR3 is CASSEAGQGHYGYTF. In DNA, the CDR3 is TGTGCCAGCAGTGAAGCGGGACAGGGACACTATGGCTACACCTTC.

The V gene is TRBV7-3, the J gene TRBJ2-2; TRBD2 might be the D (6 bases). The CDR3 contains 14 residues. Deletions cut 4 bases from V and 3 bases from J, with 9 bases between. From germline, CDR1 is SGHTA and CDR2 FQGTGA. The CDR3 loop is CASSSRLDTGELFF. The CDR3 nucleotides read TGTGCCAGCAGCTCTCGACTAGACACCGGGGAGCTGTTTTTT. Based on the CDR3 plus reference TRBV7-3 and TRBJ2-2, the full variable domain is GAGVSQTPSNKVTEKGKYVELRCDPISGHTALYWYRQSLGQGPEFLIYFQGTGAADDSGLPNDRFFAVRPEGSVSTLKIQRTERGDSAVYLCASSSRLDTGELFFGEGSRLTVL.

This clonotype was observed a few times. The CDR3 nucleotides are TGTGCCAGTGCACCCCGGGACAGGGGCTACGAGCAGTACTTC. Its translation is CASAPRDRGYEQYF. The V call is TRBV9, the J call TRBJ2-7, with 10 bases lining up with TRBD1. V dropped 8 bases and J dropped 3; count of bases not matched to a gene: 8. CDR3 length: 14 amino acids. Germline-derived CDR1 and CDR2 are SGDLS and YYNGEE.

This clonotype was counted at least ten times. The chain joins TRBV30 to TRBJ1-1, with a tentative D call TRBD1 (5 bases). CDR3 size: 12 residues. V gave up 3 bases and J gave up 8 bases, with 13 bases separating them. Germline V gene lookup returns CDR1 GTSNPN and CDR2 SVGIG (reference sequence). The CDR3: CAWSRGGREAFF. The CDR3 region has the DNA TGTGCCTGGAGCCGCGGGGGGAGGGAAGCTTTCTTT. The full variable domain, completed using reference TRBV30 and TRBJ1-1, is SQTIHQWPATLVQPVGSPLSLECTVEGTSNPNLYWYRQAAGRGLQLLFYSVGIGQISSEVPQNLSASRPQDRQFILSSKKLLLSDSGFYLCAWSRGGREAFFGQGTRLTVV.

This clonotype has a handful of counts. The chain couples TRBV20-1 to TRBJ1-1; D ambiguous. Trimming took off 0 bases at V and 2 bases at J, with 7 bases between the two ends. Germline loops: CDR1 DFQATT, CDR2 SNEGSKA (reference sequence). This CDR3 contains 13 residues. Here the CDR3 reads CSAREGPNTEAFF. CDR3 nucleotide sequence: TGCAGTGCTAGAGAAGGGCCAAACACTGAAGCTTTCTTT.

This clonotype showed up many times. This rearrangement joins TRBV20-1 to TRBJ2-3, with D possibly called TRBD1 or TRBD2 (6 bases each). The CDR3 extends over 15 amino acids. Deletions cut 5 bases from V and 0 bases from J, with 15 bases between. Germline CDR1 is DFQATT and CDR2 is SNEGSKA (reference sequence). The CDR3 region is CSARVTGASTDTQYF. CDR3 DNA: TGCAGTGCTCGAGTGACGGGGGCGAGCACAGATACGCAGTATTTT.

The J gene is TRBJ2-7, the V gene TRBV6-6; D gene ambiguous. The V end lost 2 bases, the J end lost 1 base, and 12 bases lay between the germline ends. Germline V lookup: CDR1 MNHNY, CDR2 SVGAGI (reference sequence). The CDR3 runs to 15 residues. The CDR3 nucleotides are TGTGCCAGCAGTTACGCATATCAGGTTTCCTACGAGCAGTACTTC. It encodes CASSYAYQVSYEQYF.

As to this clonotype: A single base separates this from a much larger clone, so it may be a read error. The chain employs TRBV7-6 and TRBJ2-5; 8 bases line up with TRBD2. This CDR3 contains 16 residues. In germline, CDR1 is SGHVS, CDR2 FNYEAQ. Trimming cost V 5 bases and J 5 bases; bases outside gene matches: 13. CDR3 amino acids: CASSPPHSGSHETQYF. The CDR3 region has the DNA TGTGCCAGCAGCCCCCCGCACAGCGGGAGCCACGAGACCCAGTACTTC.